This TCR beta chain is drawn from a study of glioma-infiltrating T cells after dendritic cell vaccination. Study details: Samples are from glioblastoma patients in Phase I and II dendritic cell vaccine trials.

Noted time point: after dendritic cell vaccination, including at tumor progression/relapse. PBMC sampling occurred before vaccination, two weeks after the third dose, and at progression. On this clone: As yet, its antigen is unknown.

Study-level findings and limits: Patients with more pretreatment TILs had longer time to progression and survival.

This CDR3 has 14 amino acids. Trimming removed 3 bases at V and 0 bases at J, with 10 bases between. Germline CDR1 and CDR2: SGHRS and YFSETQ. Input was 2 to 2.5 ug genomic DNA, or all available if less. The protocol was immunoSEQ multiplex PCR, while the TCRdb copy is restricted to in-frame clones and leaves out a portion. The table records 85,000 or so clones, about 85% of them present only once. The source was blood, collected after dendritic cell vaccination. This chain uses TRBV5-1 with TRBJ2-7, with a tentative D call TRBD2 (6 bases). The origin of this receptor is a human donor with glioblastoma. DNA for the CDR3: TGCGCCAGCAGCTGGAGGGACCCCTCCTACGAGCAGTACTTC. This translates into CASSWRDPSYEQYF.